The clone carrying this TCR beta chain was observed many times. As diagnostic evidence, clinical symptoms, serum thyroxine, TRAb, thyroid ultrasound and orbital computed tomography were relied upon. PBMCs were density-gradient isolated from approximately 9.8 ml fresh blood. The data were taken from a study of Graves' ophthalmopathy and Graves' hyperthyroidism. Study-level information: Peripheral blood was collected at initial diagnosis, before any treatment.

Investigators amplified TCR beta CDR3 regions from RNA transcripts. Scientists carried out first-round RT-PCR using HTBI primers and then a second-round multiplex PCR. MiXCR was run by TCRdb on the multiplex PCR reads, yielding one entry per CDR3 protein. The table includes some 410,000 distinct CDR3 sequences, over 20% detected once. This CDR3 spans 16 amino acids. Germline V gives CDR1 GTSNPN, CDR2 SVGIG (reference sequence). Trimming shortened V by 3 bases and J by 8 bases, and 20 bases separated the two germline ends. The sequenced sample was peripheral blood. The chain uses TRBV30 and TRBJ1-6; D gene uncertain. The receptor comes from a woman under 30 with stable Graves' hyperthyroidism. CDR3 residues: CAWSDLHGPRYSPLHF. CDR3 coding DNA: TGTGCCTGGAGCGACCTACATGGGCCACGGTATTCACCCCTCCACTTT. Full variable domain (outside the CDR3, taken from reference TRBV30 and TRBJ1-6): SQTIHQWPATLVQPVGSPLSLECTVEGTSNPNLYWYRQAAGRGLQLLFYSVGIGQISSEVPQNLSASRPQDRQFILSSKKLLLSDSGFYLCAWSDLHGPRYSPLHFGNGTRLTVT.